These 5 T cell receptor beta chains share one sample of origin, sequenced in a study of identical twins. TCRdb re-called the 5' RACE reads with MiXCR, one entry per CDR3 protein. The repertoire holds 300,000 to 400,000 distinct CDR3 sequences, with 8.5% to 10% as singletons. The material sequenced was naive T cells sorted from blood. Receptors were obtained from a woman aged 50 to 60 in good health.

This rearrangement joins TRBV15 to TRBJ2-7; TRBD1 or TRBD2 may be the D gene (5 bases each). This CDR3 region has 14 residues. Germline assignment: CDR1 LNHNV and CDR2 YYDKDF (reference sequence). Deletions cut 1 base from V and 7 bases from J, with 14 bases between. The CDR3: CATSRGGTGDEQYF. The DNA of the CDR3 is TGTGCCACCAGCAGAGGGGGGACCGGGGATGAGCAGTACTTC.

This clonotype was seen at least ten times. V is TRBV7-8 and J is TRBJ2-5; 7 bases are shared with TRBD2. The CDR3 extends over 13 amino acids. V lost 0 bases to trimming and J lost 6 bases; unmatched junction nucleotides: 1. Germline V lookup: CDR1 SGHVS, CDR2 FQNEAQ. The CDR3 loop reads CASSLAGGQTQYF. The CDR3 coding sequence is TGTGCCAGCAGCTTAGCGGGAGGGCAGACCCAGTACTTC.

This clonotype was counted a few times. The chain is built from TRBV9 and TRBJ2-5; 9 nucleotides line up with TRBD2. The CDR3 spans 15 residues. The J segment lost 3 bases and the V segment lost 4 bases, leaving 7 bases of the junction unmatched. Per the germline V gene, CDR1 is SGDLS and CDR2 is YYNGEE. Written as DNA, the CDR3 is TGTGCCAGCAGCTCCCTAGCGGGATGGAAAGAGACCCAGTACTTC. It translates to CASSSLAGWKETQYF.

This rearrangement joins TRBV11-3 to TRBJ2-1; 13 bases match TRBD2. This CDR3 is built from 13 residues. J gave up 9 bases and V 10 bases, and 6 bases lay outside the gene matches. The germline gives CDR1 SGHNT, CDR2 YENEEA. DNA for the CDR3: TGTGCCACCGGGACTAGCGGGACCAGTGAGCAGTTCTTC. Residues: CATGTSGTSEQFF.

The chain links TRBV5-1 to TRBJ2-5; TRBD1 agrees at 7 bases. Germline loops: CDR1 SGHRS, CDR2 YFSETQ. This CDR3 is built from 13 residues. J was trimmed by 1 base and V by 5 bases; bases with no gene match: 2. The CDR3 DNA follows: TGCGCCAGCAGATCAGGGGGCCAAGAGACCCAGTACTTC. Translated: CASRSGGQETQYF.